The rows below give T cell receptor beta chains drawn from one sample of a study of neurological immune-mediated disorders. TCRdb re-derived calls from the 5' RACE reads in MiXCR, one entry per CDR3 protein. Of 85,000 to 100,000 distinct CDR3 sequences in the sample, approximately 3.3% are singletons; the top ten hold around 6%. The source material was PBMCs. The receptor source for this set is a woman aged 18-35 years with multiple sclerosis. CDR3s leave out the opening cysteine and the closing phenylalanine or tryptophan.

V gene	J gene	CDR3 protein
TRBV3-1	TRBJ2-1	ASRASSGSLSDEQF
TRBV25-1	TRBJ2-7	ASSETTYEQY
TRBV9	TRBJ2-7	ASSVGAGGFHEQY
TRBV5-1	TRBJ1-1	ASSFRTGMNTEAF
TRBV20-1	TRBJ2-1	SARLGTIYNEQF
TRBV12-3/TRBV12-4	TRBJ1-4	ASSRQGLNEKLF
TRBV2	TRBJ1-1	ASSVRQAVNTEAF
TRBV20-1	TRBJ2-1	SARAGAWLAGGNSYNEQF
TRBV4-2	TRBJ2-1	ASSQEGVAFNEQF
TRBV7-2	TRBJ2-7	ASSSPDWYSYEQY
TRBV20-1	TRBJ2-1	SAIDKSSYNEQF
TRBV2	TRBJ1-3	ASSDLGKRNTIY
TRBV20-1	TRBJ2-7	SVGLTNYEQY
TRBV13	TRBJ2-5	ATRDLSETQY
TRBV11-2	TRBJ2-1	ASRFSGGAGEQF
TRBV5-1	TRBJ1-2	ASRRTGETYGYT
TRBV15	TRBJ1-1	ATSRESGVYTEAF